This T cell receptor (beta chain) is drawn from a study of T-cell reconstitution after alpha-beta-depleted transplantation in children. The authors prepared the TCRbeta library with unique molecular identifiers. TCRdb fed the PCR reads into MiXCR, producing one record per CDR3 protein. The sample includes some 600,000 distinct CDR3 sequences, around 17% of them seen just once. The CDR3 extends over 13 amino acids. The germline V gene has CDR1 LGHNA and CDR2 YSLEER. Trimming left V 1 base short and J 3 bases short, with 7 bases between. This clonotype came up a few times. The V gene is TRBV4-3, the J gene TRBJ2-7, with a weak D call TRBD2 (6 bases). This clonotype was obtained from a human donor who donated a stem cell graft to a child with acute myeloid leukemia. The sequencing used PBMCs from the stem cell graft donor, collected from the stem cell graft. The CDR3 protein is CASSQVGGYEQYF. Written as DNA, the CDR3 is TGCGCCAGCAGCCAAGTGGGGGGCTACGAGCAGTACTTC.